Each of the 27 T cell receptor beta chains below was sequenced from the same sample in a study of T cell responses to AZD1222 COVID-19 vaccine (dated by TCRdb to the early 2020s). The time point label here, explained by the study, means: about 28 days (+/-7) after the second vaccine dose. The library was prepared using the immunoSEQ multiplex PCR assay. Not all clones reach the TCRdb copy of this immuneACCESS table, which keeps in-frame sequences only. Checked studies attribute under half of the gap to unresolved V genes and leave the rest unexplained. The sample table holds approximately 150,000 clones, of which around 91% were seen once. Approximately 5.9% of the sample is in the top ten clones. Sample: peripheral blood, taken 28 days after the second AZD1222 dose. The receptors here all came from an adult who received the AZD1222 COVID-19 vaccine.

This clone showed up just once. The CDR3 DNA sequence: TGCGCCAGCAGCCGAATCGAGACCGGCACAGATACGCAGTATTTT. This gives the protein CASSRIETGTDTQYF. The chain joins TRBV5-1 to TRBJ2-3; no reliable D call. With 4 bases removed from V and 1 base from J, the gap between germline ends came to 13 bases. Germline V CDR1 and CDR2: SGHRS, YFSETQ. This CDR3 is built from 15 residues.

The CDR3 DNA is TGTGCCAGCAGTTTATTCCCCGGGACAGGGGGCGGCTATGGCTACACCTTC. Translating it yields CASSLFPGTGGGYGYTF. The chain uses TRBV28 and TRBJ1-2, with 12 bases fitting TRBD1. The CDR3 is 17 residues long. Germline V gives CDR1 MDHEN, CDR2 SYDVKM. After removal of 1 base from V and 4 bases from J, the junction contained 7 bases not matched to a gene.

The V gene is TRBV24-1, the J gene TRBJ2-5; TRBD1 matches 9 bases. The germline V gene has CDR1 KGHDR and CDR2 SFDVKD. The CDR3 covers 16 residues. V was clipped by 1 base and J by 1 base; unmatched bases: 3. CDR3: CATSDLQGAPQETQYF. Here the CDR3 DNA reads TGTGCCACCAGTGATTTACAGGGGGCGCCCCAAGAGACCCAGTACTTC.

This clone was seen only once. The chain employs TRBV4-3 and TRBJ2-7, with D unclear. This CDR3 is 14 amino acids long. Germline assignment: CDR1 LGHNA and CDR2 YSLEER. Deletions cut 4 bases from V and 6 bases from J, with 16 bases between. CDR3 sequence: CASSPWLSEREQYF. DNA of the CDR3: TGCGCCAGCAGCCCCTGGCTGAGTGAGCGCGAGCAGTACTTC.

This clone was counted a single time. The CDR3 DNA is TGTGCCAGCAGCCGCGGAACTAATGAGCAGTTCTTC. Its translation is CASSRGTNEQFF. The chain is built from TRBV12-3 or TRBV12-4 and TRBJ2-1; D is unresolved. The CDR3 length is 12 residues. V lost 6 bases, J lost 7 bases, and 10 bases lay in between.

This clone appeared once. This rearrangement joins TRBV5-4 to TRBJ2-6; D unclear. Trimming removed 2 bases from V and 2 bases from J, with 2 bases in between. Looked up from germline, CDR1 is SGHNT and CDR2 is YYREEE (reference sequence). The CDR3 runs to 13 residues. CDR3 sequence reads: CASSLTGANVLTF. The DNA for the CDR3 is TGTGCCAGCAGCTTAACTGGGGCCAACGTCCTGACTTTC.

The V and J genes are TRBV6-5 and TRBJ2-1, with D uncertain. The CDR3 extends over 11 amino acids. V dropped 6 bases and J dropped 7 bases, with 7 bases sitting between them. Looked up from germline, CDR1 is MNHEY and CDR2 is SVGAGI. The chain's CDR3 is CASRTRNEQFF. DNA for the CDR3: TGTGCCAGCAGGACCCGGAATGAGCAGTTCTTC.

The CDR3 spells CASSIRTSGRPYNEQFF. The CDR3 DNA follows: TGTGCCAGTAGTATTCGGACTAGCGGGAGGCCCTACAATGAGCAGTTCTTC. This rearrangement joins TRBV19 to TRBJ2-1; TRBD2 matches at 14 bases. CDR1 and CDR2 (germline): LNHDA, SQIVND (reference sequence). The V gene end was trimmed by 3 bases and the J gene end by 2 bases; junction bases not matched to a gene: 3. The CDR3 is 17 amino acids.

This clone has only one observation. The V gene is TRBV4-1, the J gene TRBJ1-3; the match to TRBD1 covers 7 bases. The CDR3 length is 15 residues. J lost 7 bases, V lost 2 bases, and 8 bases had no gene match. CDR1 and CDR2 (germline): MGHRA, YSYEKL. CDR3 region: CASSQYRGRENTIYF. CDR3 sequence (DNA): TGCGCCAGCAGCCAATACAGGGGAAGAGAGAACACCATATATTTT.

The chain joins TRBV18 to TRBJ1-2; possible D gene TRBD1, 6 bases. Between the trimmed V and J ends, which lost 0 bases and 2 bases, there was a span of 19 bases. The germline V gene encodes CDR1 KGHSH and CDR2 LQKENI. The CDR3 covers 18 residues. The DNA for the CDR3 is TGTGCCAGCTCACCACCGCGCACAGGGAGGATTCGGAACTATGGCTACACCTTC. It yields the protein CASSPPRTGRIRNYGYTF. Complete variable domain (other parts from reference TRBV18 and TRBJ1-2): NAGVMQNPRHLVRRRGQEARLRCSPMKGHSHVYWYRQLPEEGLKFMVYLQKENIIDESGMPKERFSAEFPKEGPSILRIQQVVRGDSAAYFCASSPPRTGRIRNYGYTFGSGTRLTVV.

This clone was observed a few times. The J gene is TRBJ2-2, the V gene TRBV9; no firm D call. Germline CDR1 SGDLS, CDR2 YYNGEE. Trimming left V 4 bases short and J 4 bases short, with 20 bases between. CDR3 length equals 17 residues. The CDR3: CASSPKSARITTGELFF. In DNA form, the CDR3 reads TGTGCCAGCAGCCCCAAGTCCGCTAGGATCACCACCGGGGAGCTGTTTTTT.

J is TRBJ2-1 and V is TRBV18; TRBD1 matches at 10 bases. Germline values: CDR1 KGHSH, CDR2 LQKENI. Losses at the gene ends were 3 bases for V and 2 bases for J; bases not matched to a gene: 4. This CDR3 is built from 16 residues. The CDR3 loop reads CASSPRTGGAYNEQFF. In DNA form, the CDR3 reads TGTGCCAGCTCACCCCGGACAGGGGGTGCCTACAATGAGCAGTTCTTC.

The chain has TRBV19 and TRBJ1-1; TRBD1 agrees at 7 bases. In germline, CDR1 is LNHDA, CDR2 SQIVND (reference sequence). J lost 3 bases, V lost 11 bases, and 9 bases had no gene match. There are 13 residues in the CDR3. The CDR3 is CASVDRVDTEAFF. The CDR3 DNA is TGTGCCTCCGTAGACAGGGTGGACACTGAAGCTTTCTTT.

V usage is TRBV6-2 or TRBV6-3 and J usage is TRBJ1-2; perhaps TRBD1 as D (5 bases). Trimming shortened V by 4 bases and J by 4 bases, and 10 bases separated the two germline ends. Germline V gene data show CDR1 as MNHEY and CDR2 as SVGEGT. CDR3 length: 13 residues. The CDR3 sequence is CASSSSGTYGYTF. CDR3 bases: TGTGCCAGCAGTTCCTCAGGGACCTATGGCTACACCTTC.

The chain carries TRBV6-5 and TRBJ1-2, with TRBD1 matching over 10 bases. Germline loops: CDR1 MNHEY, CDR2 SVGAGI. The CDR3 runs 14 residues. With V trimmed by 6 bases and J by 4 bases, 5 bases remained unmatched. CDR3 sequence (DNA): TGTGCCAGCAGGGAGACAGGGGGCGGCTATGGCTACACCTTC. It is translated as CASRETGGGYGYTF.

This chain connects TRBV5-1 to TRBJ2-5; 10 bases match TRBD1. CDR1 SGHRS and CDR2 YFSETQ come from the germline V gene. The CDR3 contains 15 residues. V lost 4 bases to trimming and J lost 4 bases; unmatched junction nucleotides: 7. CDR3: CASSGGGQGTETQYF. The CDR3 DNA reads TGCGCCAGCAGCGGTGGGGGACAGGGGACAGAGACCCAGTACTTC.

V gene TRBV7-2 combines with J gene TRBJ2-2; 8 bases are a match to TRBD1. Looked up from germline, CDR1 is SGHTA and CDR2 is FQGNSA. With V trimmed by 3 bases and J by 9 bases, 3 bases remained unmatched. This CDR3 is 13 amino acids long. CDR3 bases: TGTGCCAGCAGCTTTGGACAGGGCAGGGAGCTGTTTTTT. Its protein is CASSFGQGRELFF.

This clone was seen only once. This chain joins TRBV24-1 and TRBJ2-2, with D perhaps given as TRBD1 or TRBD2 (5 bases each). Germline V gives CDR1 KGHDR, CDR2 SFDVKD. This CDR3 is built from 15 residues. With 10 bases removed from V and 5 bases from J, the gap between germline ends came to 19 bases. The CDR3 region is CATGEIRGRTGELFF. The CDR3 coding sequence is TGTGCCACGGGGGAAATTAGGGGTCGTACCGGGGAGCTGTTTTTT.

The V and J genes are TRBV6-2 or TRBV6-3 and TRBJ2-1; D is unresolved. The germline gives CDR1 MNHEY, CDR2 SVGEGT. The CDR3 consists of 17 residues. Trimming shortened V by 6 bases and J by 5 bases, and 23 bases separated the two germline ends. The CDR3 is CASSSDRPTSPNNEQFF. CDR3 sequence (DNA): TGTGCCAGCAGCTCGGACCGCCCCACCTCCCCCAACAATGAGCAGTTCTTC.

The chain recombines TRBV3-1 (or the pseudogene TRBV3-2) with TRBJ2-1; D is uncertain. Trimming left V 0 bases short and J 10 bases short, with 13 bases between. Germline loops: CDR1 LGHDT, CDR2 YNNKEL (reference sequence). This CDR3 is 14 amino acids long. CDR3 sequence (DNA): TGTGCCAGCAGCCAAGATCTCCCATCCCGGGAGCAGTTCTTC. It is translated as CASSQDLPSREQFF.

This clone came up once. V is TRBV5-8 and J is TRBJ1-6, with D possibly TRBD1 on 6 matching bases. V lost 1 base and J lost 10, with 15 bases in between. The CDR3 is made up of 15 amino acids. In germline, CDR1 is SGHTS, CDR2 YDEGEE. The CDR3 region is CASSLKRGQGSPLHF. The CDR3 nucleotides are TGTGCCAGCAGCTTGAAGCGGGGGCAGGGATCACCCCTCCACTTT.

V usage is TRBV3-1 (or the pseudogene TRBV3-2) and J usage is TRBJ2-7; no firm D call. The CDR3 runs to 12 residues. V was shortened by 8 bases and J by 1 base, with 9 bases between the two germline ends. CDR1 and CDR2 (germline): LGHDT, YNNKEL (reference sequence). CDR3 sequence reads: CASGGRSYEQYF. In DNA form, the CDR3 reads TGTGCCAGCGGCGGACGGTCCTACGAGCAGTACTTC.

This rearrangement joins TRBV2 to TRBJ2-7; 7 positions agree with TRBD1. V shed 2 bases and J 0 bases; nucleotides not matched to a gene: 4. CDR3 length: 15 amino acids. CDR1 is SNHLY, CDR2 FYNNEI, per germline. As DNA, the CDR3 is TGTGCCAGCAGTGAACGGACAGGTAGCTCCTACGAGCAGTACTTC. Translated, it gives CASSERTGSSYEQYF.

This chain joins TRBV7-9 and TRBJ1-3; possible D gene TRBD1, 5 bases. Germline CDR1 SEHNR, CDR2 FQNEAQ (reference sequence). V lost 1 base to trimming and J lost 1 base, with 14 bases between them. CDR3 length equals 17 residues. For the CDR3, the DNA is TGTGCCAGCAGCTTAGATCGTTTCGCAGGGTCTGGAAACACCATATATTTT. Amino acid sequence: CASSLDRFAGSGNTIYF.

V is TRBV5-1 and J is TRBJ2-7, with D possibly TRBD2 on 7 matching bases. Trimming left V 1 base short and J 3 bases short, with 14 bases between. The length of the CDR3 is 15 residues. From germline, CDR1 is SGHRS and CDR2 YFSETQ. CDR3 loop: CASSLLAGANYEQYF. In nucleotides, the CDR3 is TGCGCCAGCAGCTTGTTGGCGGGGGCCAACTACGAGCAGTACTTC.

This clone was found once. The chain is built from TRBV5-1 and TRBJ2-1, with 7 bases fitting TRBD1. V dropped 4 bases and J dropped 0; count of bases not matched to a gene: 7. The CDR3 covers 16 residues. The germline gives CDR1 SGHRS, CDR2 YFSETQ. The CDR3 DNA follows: TGCGCCAGCAGCCAACGACAGGGTAGCTCCTACAATGAGCAGTTCTTC. Its translation is CASSQRQGSSYNEQFF.

The chain employs TRBV4-3 and TRBJ1-5; 7 positions match TRBD1. V lost 0 bases, J lost 4 bases, and 12 bases stayed unmatched. This CDR3 spans 18 amino acids. From germline, CDR1 is LGHNA and CDR2 YSLEER. The CDR3, as DNA: TGCGCCAGCAGCCAAGATCCCCCGACAGGGTATTTGAATCAGCCCCAGCATTTT. This codes for CASSQDPPTGYLNQPQHF.